Below, one T cell receptor beta chain is given with its context. These data originate in a study of cytomegalovirus exposure and HLA in healthy donors. The PCR ran on 60 Vbeta and 13 Jbeta primers. The assay was immunoSEQ multiplex PCR, and TCRdb's table has in-frame clones only and misses some. The sample gives some 130,000 clones, 79% of which show up once; around 1% is in the top ten. V was trimmed by 1 base and J by 3 bases, leaving 10 bases between them. Germline values: CDR1 SGHAT, CDR2 FQNNGV. This CDR3 has 15 amino acids. The chain employs TRBV11-2 and TRBJ2-1; unclear D gene. The sequencing sample was made of PBMCs. The receptor was derived from a male donor in good health and CMV-seronegative. CDR3 DNA sequence: TGTGCCAGCAGCTTAGCTCTAGGCCGCTACAATGAGCAGTTCTTC. Its translation: CASSLALGRYNEQFF.